These 22 T cell receptor beta chains share one sample of origin, sequenced in a study of vaccination and CD4 T cells after COVID-19. This sample's treatment: approximately 9-day PBMC culture with coronavirus spike peptide pools or control peptides (ViraFEST assay). Scientists ran DNA taken from cultured CD4+ T cells through the Oncomine TCR Beta short-read assay for sequencing. Using its own MiXCR run on the PCR reads, TCRdb lists one record per CDR3 protein. The table includes some 18,000 distinct CDR3 sequences, about 46% detected once. For these receptors, no antigen is known. This sample comprised CD4+ T cells from blood, cultured in vitro, obtained after SARS-CoV-2 vaccination. The source is a human donor who had recovered from COVID-19.

The chain joins TRBV6-2 or TRBV6-3 to TRBJ1-1; possibly TRBD1 for D (6 bases). CDR1 is MNHEY and CDR2 is SVGEGT in the germline V gene. Trimming removed 5 bases from V and 8 bases from J, with 12 bases in between. There are 12 residues in the CDR3. This CDR3 is CASSDPGQEAFF. The CDR3 nucleotides read TGTGCCAGCAGTGATCCCGGACAGGAAGCTTTCTTT.

The chain carries TRBV18 and TRBJ1-2; the match to TRBD1 covers 12 bases. Germline V gene lookup returns CDR1 KGHSH and CDR2 LQKENI. The J segment lost 6 bases and the V segment lost 5 bases, leaving 4 bases of the junction unmatched. This CDR3 spans 14 amino acids. DNA of the CDR3: TGTGCCAGCTCAACGGGACAGGGGGCCCATGGCTACACCTTC. It translates to CASSTGQGAHGYTF.

The chain couples TRBV7-3 to TRBJ2-3; TRBD2 matches 8 bases. CDR3 length: 15 residues. The V gene's germline CDR1 is SGHTA and CDR2 FQGTGA. V was pared by 5 bases and J by 5 bases, with 9 bases of the junction left unmatched. DNA for the CDR3: TGTGCCAGCAGCCAGGATTTAGCGGGAAAAGATACGCAGTATTTT. As protein: CASSQDLAGKDTQYF.

This clonotype was recorded a few times. The rearrangement links TRBV20-1 to TRBJ2-5, with D perhaps matching TRBD2 (5 bases). Germline V gives CDR1 DFQATT, CDR2 SNEGSKA (reference sequence). This CDR3 has 12 residues. The V end was cut by 5 bases, the J end by 1 base, with 8 bases between. The CDR3 reads CSAPGFQETQYF. CDR3 coding DNA: TGCAGTGCTCCGGGGTTCCAAGAGACCCAGTACTTC.

This clonotype was found a few times. V usage is TRBV7-9 and J usage is TRBJ2-1; D unresolved. The J call is uncertain, as TRBJ2-7 better fits the DNA end. Looked up from germline, CDR1 is SEHNR and CDR2 is FQNEAQ (reference sequence). The CDR3 totals 14 residues. DNA for the CDR3: TGTGCCAGCAGCTTTGCAGGAAACTCCTACGAGCAGTACTTC. Translated: CASSFAGNSYEQYF.

This clonotype was observed a handful of times. DNA of the CDR3: TGTGCCAGCAGTTTAAGCTTTATGCCCGACAGGAGAGGTGGCTACACCTTC. This translates into CASSLSFMPDRRGGYTF. V usage is TRBV27 and J usage is TRBJ1-2; the D gene is possibly TRBD1 (6 bases). In germline, CDR1 is MNHEY, CDR2 SMNVEV (reference sequence). CDR3 length: 17 residues. Trimming stripped 2 bases from V and 7 bases from J, with 23 bases between.

Comment on this clonotype: An end of the junction differs from the germline gene, which may be a read error. CDR3 DNA: TGCAGTGCTAGAGAGAACCAGAACACCGGGGGGCTGTTTTTT. This encodes CSARENQNTGGLFF. The chain combines TRBV20-1 with TRBJ2-2, with D tentatively TRBD2 (6 bases). The CDR3 runs to 14 residues. CDR1 and CDR2 (germline): DFQATT, SNEGSKA (reference sequence).

In this sample, this clonotype turned up once. The chain combines TRBV6-4 with TRBJ2-3; D not certain. Germline CDR1 and CDR2: MRHNA and SNTAGT. The CDR3 length is 14 residues. V lost 7 bases and J lost 5, with 16 bases in between. The CDR3 nucleotides read TGTGCCAGCACCCCTCTGAGTTTTTTAGATACGCAGTATTTT. It yields the protein CASTPLSFLDTQYF.

This chain joins TRBV4-2 and TRBJ1-2; 9 nucleotides agree with TRBD1. V gave up 4 bases and J gave up 7 bases; unmatched junction bases: 4. In germline, CDR1 is LGHNA, CDR2 YNFKEQ. The CDR3 loop spans 13 amino acids. CDR3 protein: CASSLTGGSGYTF. CDR3 nucleotide sequence: TGTGCCAGCAGCCTCACAGGGGGCTCTGGCTACACCTTC.

The V gene is TRBV6-4, the J gene TRBJ1-4; D uncertain. Germline CDR1 and CDR2: MRHNA and SNTAGT. The V end was cut by 10 bases, the J end by 8 bases, with 8 bases between. This CDR3 is 10 amino acids long. CDR3 coding DNA: TGTGCCAAGGATGGGGAAAAACTGTTTTTT. Translated, it gives CAKDGEKLFF.

CDR3 sequence: CASSLWDSSYEQYF. The DNA of the CDR3 is TGTGCCAGCAGCTTGTGGGACAGCTCCTACGAGCAGTACTTC. The V and J genes are TRBV5-5 and TRBJ2-7; 7 bases agree with TRBD1. The V gene end was trimmed by 1 base and the J gene end by 0 bases; junction bases not matched to a gene: 1. CDR3 length: 14 residues. Per germline, CDR1 SGHKS and CDR2 YYEKEE (reference sequence).

This chain links TRBV10-3 with TRBJ1-2, with D possibly being TRBD1 (5 bases). From germline, CDR1 is ENHRY and CDR2 SYGVKD. V was trimmed by 3 bases and J by 6 bases, leaving 14 bases between them. The CDR3 totals 14 residues. The CDR3 sequence is CAISEQEVIDGYTF. The CDR3, as DNA: TGTGCCATCAGTGAACAGGAAGTCATAGATGGCTACACCTTC.

This clonotype was counted between two and nine times. The chain has TRBV20-1 and TRBJ2-2; D perhaps matches TRBD2 (5 bases). Germline assignment: CDR1 DFQATT and CDR2 SNEGSKA (reference sequence). The CDR3 loop spans 13 amino acids. Trimming shortened V by 6 bases and J by 6 bases, and 14 bases separated the two germline ends. DNA for the CDR3: TGCAGTGCCGCTCCAACTAGTGCCGGGGAGCTGTTTTTT. This encodes CSAAPTSAGELFF.

This chain joins TRBV5-1 and TRBJ1-3; D might be TRBD1 (5 bases). This CDR3 contains 15 residues. V was trimmed by 3 bases and J by 0 bases, leaving 10 bases between them. From germline, CDR1 is SGHRS and CDR2 YFSETQ. The CDR3 DNA reads TGCGCCAGCAGCTCCGCAGGGAGCTCTGGAAACACCATATATTTT. Translating it yields CASSSAGSSGNTIYF.

The chain couples TRBV5-1 to TRBJ1-1; possibly TRBD1 for D (6 bases). V lost 0 bases to trimming and J lost 6 bases, with 18 bases between them. CDR1 and CDR2 from the germline V gene are SGHRS and YFSETQ. The CDR3 totals 16 residues. DNA of the CDR3: TGCGCCAGCAGCTTGGGCGGGGGCGCGGATCGGGCTGAAGCTTTCTTT. This translates into CASSLGGGADRAEAFF.

This rearrangement joins TRBV7-3 to TRBJ1-1; D call uncertain. The CDR3 has 15 amino acids. The germline V gene encodes CDR1 SGHTA and CDR2 FQGTGA. The V end was cut by 2 bases, the J end by 5 bases, with 15 bases between. The CDR3 spells CASSLEGLGRTEAFF. The CDR3 DNA reads as TGTGCCAGCAGCTTAGAAGGGCTCGGGAGGACTGAAGCTTTCTTT.

The chain recombines TRBV27 with TRBJ1-2, with D possibly TRBD1 on 6 matching bases. Germline assignment: CDR1 MNHEY and CDR2 SMNVEV (reference sequence). The CDR3 consists of 14 residues. V lost 5 bases and J 2 bases, leaving 12 bases between the germline ends. The CDR3 DNA sequence: TGTGCCAGCAGTCCCGGACAGTTCAACTATGGCTACACCTTC. Its translation is CASSPGQFNYGYTF.

The CDR3 bases are TGTGCCATCAGTGAAATTGGTACAGGGACTGGGGCCAACGTCCTGACTTTC. This sequence encodes CAISEIGTGTGANVLTF. The V and J genes are TRBV10-3 and TRBJ2-6; tentatively, D is TRBD1 (6 bases). Germline V lookup: CDR1 ENHRY, CDR2 SYGVKD. V lost 3 bases and J lost 2, with 14 bases in between. The CDR3 loop spans 17 amino acids.

This chain connects TRBV24-1 to TRBJ2-3, with TRBD2 matching 9 bases. This CDR3 comprises 18 residues. With V trimmed by 1 base and J by 2 bases, 9 bases remained unmatched. The germline V gene has CDR1 KGHDR and CDR2 SFDVKD. The CDR3 sequence is CATSDLAVAGGITDTQYF. CDR3 sequence (DNA): TGTGCCACCAGTGATTTAGCGGTGGCGGGAGGGATCACAGATACGCAGTATTTT.

The chain joins TRBV28 to TRBJ1-5; D is ambiguous. Germline V CDR1 and CDR2: MDHEN, SYDVKM. The CDR3 is made up of 14 amino acids. The ends were cut back, 6 bases at V and 2 bases at J, with 11 bases in the middle. The CDR3 DNA is TGTGCCAGCAGGATTCCGGGAGGCAATCAGCCCCAGCATTTT. Protein sequence: CASRIPGGNQPQHF.

A note on this clonotype: The junction shows a germline mismatch at one end, possibly a read error. This sequence joins TRBV4-1 and TRBJ2-7; 11 nucleotides match TRBD2. Germline V lookup: CDR1 MGHRA, CDR2 YSYEKL. This CDR3 comprises 17 residues. DNA of the CDR3: TGCGCCATCAGCCAAGGAAGGATGGGACTAGCGGCCTACGAGCAGTACTTC. Its translation is CAISQGRMGLAAYEQYF.

The chain carries TRBV6-1 and TRBJ2-3; TRBD2 matches at 9 bases. The CDR3 length is 14 residues. V lost 7 bases to trimming and J lost 4 bases; unmatched junction nucleotides: 6. From germline, CDR1 is MNHNS and CDR2 SASEGT. The CDR3 protein is CASTGGRAPDTQYF. The DNA of the CDR3 is TGTGCCAGCACTGGCGGGAGGGCCCCAGATACGCAGTATTTT.